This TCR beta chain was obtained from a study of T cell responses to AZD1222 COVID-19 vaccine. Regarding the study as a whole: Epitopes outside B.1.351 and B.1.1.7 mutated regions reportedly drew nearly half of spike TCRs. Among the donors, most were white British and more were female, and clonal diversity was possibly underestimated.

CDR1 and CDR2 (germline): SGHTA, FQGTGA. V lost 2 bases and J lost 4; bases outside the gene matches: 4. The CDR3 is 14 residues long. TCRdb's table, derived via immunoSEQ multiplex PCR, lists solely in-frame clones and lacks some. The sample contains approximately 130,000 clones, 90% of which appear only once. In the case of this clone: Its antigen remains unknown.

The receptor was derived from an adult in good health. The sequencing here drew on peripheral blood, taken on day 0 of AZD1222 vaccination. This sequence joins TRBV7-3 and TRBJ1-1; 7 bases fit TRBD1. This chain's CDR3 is CASSLDREGTEAFF. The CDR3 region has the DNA TGTGCCAGCAGCTTAGACAGGGAAGGCACTGAAGCTTTCTTT.